The 31 T cell receptor beta chains reported below all come from one sample, sequenced in a study of long-term antiretroviral therapy in people with HIV. At the survey level, the v3.0 immunoSEQ assay was run. Libraries were prepared by immunoSEQ multiplex PCR; TCRdb keeps only in-frame clonotypes and omits some of them. The sample yields about 11,000 clones, around 84% seen once. The sample was unsorted PBMCs, taken 1.2 years after starting antiretroviral therapy. These TCRs come from a man aged 35-49 years with HIV.

The CDR3 coding sequence is TGCAGCGTTGTGCGGCAGACTATAGAGACCCAGTACTTC. Translating gives CSVVRQTIETQYF. This sequence joins TRBV29-1 and TRBJ2-5, with D maybe TRBD2 (5 bases). The CDR3 is 13 amino acids. Germline CDR1 reads SQVTM; CDR2 reads ANQGSEA. The ends were cut back, 4 bases at V and 4 bases at J, with 13 bases in the middle.

The CDR3: CASSLTGDTEAFF. DNA for the CDR3: TGTGCCAGCAGCCTGACAGGGGACACTGAAGCTTTCTTT. The chain employs TRBV9 and TRBJ1-1; 8 nucleotides line up with TRBD1. The CDR3 loop spans 13 amino acids. The germline V gene encodes CDR1 SGDLS and CDR2 YYNGEE. After removal of 4 bases from V and 3 bases from J, the junction contained 2 bases not matched to a gene.

This clone appeared a few times. This chain links TRBV5-1 with TRBJ1-2; TRBD1 matches 9 bases. The V gene end was trimmed by 0 bases and the J gene end by 5 bases; junction bases not matched to a gene: 2. CDR1 SGHRS and CDR2 YFSETQ come from the germline V gene. The CDR3 loop spans 14 amino acids. CDR3 sequence reads: CASSLGDRAYGYTF. DNA for the CDR3: TGCGCCAGCAGCTTGGGGGACAGGGCTTATGGCTACACCTTC.

V usage is TRBV7-9 and J usage is TRBJ2-2; D gene uncertain. Deletions cut 8 bases from V and 4 bases from J, with 8 bases between. Germline-derived CDR1 and CDR2 are SEHNR and FQNEAQ (reference sequence). This CDR3 contains 12 residues. In nucleotides, the CDR3 is TGTGCCAGCGGGGTAGGCACCGGGGAGCTGTTTTTT. It yields the protein CASGVGTGELFF.

This clone was counted only a few times. The chain links TRBV7-9 to TRBJ2-3; TRBD2 agrees at 7 bases. Unmatched junction bases numbered 0, after V lost 0 bases and J lost 3 bases. The V gene's germline CDR1 is SEHNR and CDR2 FQNEAQ (reference sequence). The CDR3 extends over 14 amino acids. The CDR3 DNA is TGTGCCAGCAGCTTAGCGGGGGGGACAGATACGCAGTATTTT. Protein: CASSLAGGTDTQYF.

J is TRBJ2-2 and V is TRBV5-1, with a weak D call TRBD1 (6 bases). The V and J ends lost 6 bases and 4 bases respectively, with 19 bases between them. Germline V gene data show CDR1 as SGHRS and CDR2 as YFSETQ. The CDR3 has 16 amino acids. CDR3 sequence: CASKPRSGEGTGELFF. CDR3 coding DNA: TGCGCCAGCAAACCCCGCTCAGGGGAAGGCACCGGGGAGCTGTTTTTT.

This clone is a singleton in its sample. The rearrangement links TRBV30 to TRBJ1-4; maybe TRBD1 (6 bases). Germline V gene lookup returns CDR1 GTSNPN and CDR2 SVGIG (reference sequence). Trimming shortened V by 7 bases and J by 4 bases, and 7 bases separated the two germline ends. The CDR3 loop spans 11 amino acids. Here the CDR3 DNA reads TGTGCCTCGGGACATAATGAAAAACTGTTTTTT. Its protein product is CASGHNEKLFF. Full variable domain (remainder filled in from reference TRBV30 and TRBJ1-4): SQTIHQWPATLVQPVGSPLSLECTVEGTSNPNLYWYRQAAGRGLQLLFYSVGIGQISSEVPQNLSASRPQDRQFILSSKKLLLSDSGFYLCASGHNEKLFFGSGTQLSVL.

The chain couples TRBV4-3 to TRBJ1-2; the D is unclear. In germline, CDR1 is LGHNA, CDR2 YSLEER. Trimming left V 0 bases short and J 0 bases short, with 8 bases between. The CDR3 runs to 15 residues. CDR3 residues: CASSQDAGANYGYTF. CDR3 nucleotides: TGCGCCAGCAGCCAAGATGCCGGAGCTAACTATGGCTACACCTTC.

The CDR3 spells CASNAGHTDTQYF. CDR3 DNA: TGCGCCAGCAATGCGGGGCACACAGATACGCAGTATTTT. This rearrangement joins TRBV5-1 to TRBJ2-3; TRBD2 might be the D (6 bases). The CDR3 runs to 13 residues. V was cut by 6 bases and J by 2 bases, with 10 bases left in between. The germline gives CDR1 SGHRS, CDR2 YFSETQ.

J is TRBJ2-6 and V is TRBV10-3; D call uncertain. V was trimmed by 6 bases and J by 4 bases, leaving 13 bases between them. The CDR3 is 15 amino acids. Per germline, CDR1 ENHRY and CDR2 SYGVKD. The CDR3 loop is CAISSLMSGANVLTF. As DNA, the CDR3 is TGTGCCATCAGCTCGCTTATGTCCGGGGCCAACGTCCTGACTTTC.

The rearrangement links TRBV29-1 to TRBJ1-2; TRBD1 matches 7 bases. V gave up 6 bases and J gave up 4 bases; unmatched junction bases: 8. The CDR3 runs to 13 residues. CDR1 is SQVTM and CDR2 is ANQGSEA in the germline V gene. CDR3 sequence: CSVTQGEGYGYTF. Here the CDR3 DNA reads TGCAGCGTCACCCAGGGGGAAGGCTATGGCTACACCTTC.

This clone ranks as medium-sized (0.01 to 0.1%). The chain recombines TRBV7-9 with TRBJ1-2; TRBD1 matches at 8 bases. The CDR3 is 12 amino acids. Germline assignment: CDR1 SEHNR and CDR2 FQNEAQ (reference sequence). The V segment lost 5 bases and the J segment 7 bases; nucleotides outside the gene matches: 3. Here the CDR3 reads CASSPGQGGYTF. The CDR3 coding sequence is TGTGCCAGCAGCCCAGGACAGGGTGGCTACACCTTC.

The rearrangement uses TRBV4-1 and TRBJ2-2; D may be TRBD1 (6 bases). V lost 4 bases and J 0 bases, leaving 9 bases between the germline ends. Germline CDR1 MGHRA, CDR2 YSYEKL. The CDR3 is 15 amino acids. This CDR3 reads CASSPGTTNTGELFF. The CDR3 nucleotides are TGCGCCAGCAGCCCCGGGACAACGAACACCGGGGAGCTGTTTTTT.

This rearrangement joins TRBV6-1 to TRBJ2-5, with D perhaps matching TRBD1 (6 bases). V was shortened by 0 bases and J by 5 bases, with 16 bases between the two germline ends. The V gene's germline CDR1 is MNHNS and CDR2 SASEGT. CDR3 length: 16 residues. CDR3 bases: TGTGCCAGCAGTGAAGCTCTGGGGGCTACGTGGGAGACCCAGTACTTC. Translated, it gives CASSEALGATWETQYF.

V gene TRBV4-3 combines with J gene TRBJ2-4; 8 bases match TRBD2. V was clipped by 0 bases and J by 0 bases; unmatched bases: 1. From germline, CDR1 is LGHNA and CDR2 YSLEER. The CDR3 covers 16 residues. In DNA form, the CDR3 reads TGCGCCAGCAGCCAAGACGGGGGGGCAGCCAAAAACATTCAGTACTTC. Encoded protein: CASSQDGGAAKNIQYF.

This rearrangement joins TRBV6-1 to TRBJ1-1; D possibly corresponds to TRBD1 (5 bases). Germline V gene lookup returns CDR1 MNHNS and CDR2 SASEGT. V dropped 5 bases and J dropped 4 bases, with 17 bases sitting between them. This CDR3 has 15 amino acids. The CDR3 spells CASSLNKGYGTEAFF. The CDR3 DNA reads TGTGCCAGCAGTCTAAATAAGGGGTATGGCACTGAAGCTTTCTTT.

The genes are TRBV6-1 and TRBJ2-2; D is unclear. V was trimmed by 8 bases and J by 5 bases, leaving 12 bases between them. CDR1 and CDR2 (germline): MNHNS, SASEGT. The CDR3 loop spans 13 amino acids. The chain's CDR3 is CASSWLTTGELFF. The CDR3 region has the DNA TGTGCCAGCTCATGGCTCACGACCGGGGAGCTGTTTTTT.

The chain uses TRBV6-5 and TRBJ1-1; 9 nucleotides agree with TRBD1. There are 14 residues in the CDR3. Germline assignment: CDR1 MNHEY and CDR2 SVGAGI. The V and J ends lost 6 bases and 4 bases, in that order; junction bases with no gene match: 6. The CDR3 reads CASSLGQGTTEAFF. CDR3 sequence (DNA): TGTGCCAGCAGCTTAGGACAGGGGACCACTGAAGCTTTCTTT.

This chain joins TRBV6-1 and TRBJ2-2, with TRBD1 identical over 7 bases. CDR1 and CDR2 from the germline V gene are MNHNS and SASEGT. The ends lost 6 bases at V and 1 base at J; junction bases unmatched: 5. This CDR3 has 15 amino acids. The chain's CDR3 is CASRLTGKNTGELFF. CDR3 nucleotide sequence: TGTGCCAGCAGGCTGACAGGGAAGAACACCGGGGAGCTGTTTTTT.

The chain links TRBV4-3 to TRBJ2-7; 12 positions match TRBD2. The germline CDR1 and CDR2 sequences are LGHNA and YSLEER. This CDR3 region has 19 residues. Germline trimming cut 2 bases from V and 6 bases from J; bases unmatched to any gene: 17. CDR3 region: CASSQPGTSGPQEGCEQYF. Written as DNA, the CDR3 is TGCGCCAGCAGCCAACCCGGGACTAGCGGGCCCCAAGAAGGGTGCGAGCAGTACTTC.

The chain joins TRBV9 to TRBJ2-1; a weak D match, TRBD2 (7 bases). V lost 2 bases and J lost 5, with 14 bases in between. CDR1 SGDLS and CDR2 YYNGEE come from the germline V gene. CDR3 length: 15 amino acids. Here the CDR3 reads CASSVAGAPNNEQFF. The CDR3 bases are TGTGCCAGCAGCGTCGCGGGGGCCCCTAACAATGAGCAGTTCTTC.

The V call is TRBV11-3, the J call TRBJ2-7, with D perhaps given as TRBD1 or TRBD2 (6 bases each). V was shortened by 4 bases and J by 0 bases, with 13 bases between the two germline ends. Germline V gives CDR1 SGHNT, CDR2 YENEEA. The CDR3 totals 15 residues. The CDR3 nucleotides are TGTGCCAGCAGCTATCGCGGGACAACCTCCTACGAGCAGTACTTC. Translation gives CASSYRGTTSYEQYF. Full variable domain (rest looked up from reference TRBV11-3 and TRBJ2-7): EAGVVQSPRYKIIEKKQPVAFWCNPISGHNTLYWYLQNLGQGPELLIRYENEEAVDDSQLPKDRFSAERLKGVDSTLKIQPAELGDSAVYLCASSYRGTTSYEQYFGPGTRLTVT.

The rearrangement links TRBV7-2 to TRBJ2-5; 12 bases line up with TRBD2. Germline lookup yields CDR1 SGHTA and CDR2 FQGNSA. CDR3 size: 15 residues. V lost 4 bases and J lost 5; bases outside the gene matches: 5. CDR3 sequence (DNA): TGTGCCAGCAGCTCGAGACTAGCGGGGGCCGAGACCCAGTACTTC. It encodes CASSSRLAGAETQYF. Full variable domain (missing parts from reference TRBV7-2 and TRBJ2-5): GAGVSQSPSNKVTEKGKDVELRCDPISGHTALYWYRQSLGQGLEFLIYFQGNSAPDKSGLPSDRFSAERTGGSVSTLTIQRTQQEDSAVYLCASSSRLAGAETQYFGPGTRLLVL.

The J gene is TRBJ2-6, the V gene TRBV9; tentative D call: TRBD1 (6 bases). V was pared by 3 bases and J by 0 bases, with 13 bases between. CDR1 SGDLS and CDR2 YYNGEE come from the germline V gene. CDR3 length equals 17 residues. The CDR3 loop is CASSARTAYSGANVLTF. DNA of the CDR3: TGTGCCAGCAGCGCCCGGACAGCCTACTCTGGGGCCAACGTCCTGACTTTC.

The chain recombines TRBV18 with TRBJ1-1; tentatively, D is TRBD1 (6 bases). Germline V CDR1 and CDR2: KGHSH, LQKENI. The CDR3 is 15 residues long. V was clipped by 4 bases and J by 0 bases, with 12 bases between them. In DNA, the CDR3 is TGTGCCAGCTCACTGTCAGGGGCTCTGAACACTGAAGCTTTCTTT. This encodes CASSLSGALNTEAFF.

This chain uses TRBV2 with TRBJ2-7, with no clear D. The CDR3 contains 18 residues. Germline V gene lookup returns CDR1 SNHLY and CDR2 FYNNEI. V was clipped by 3 bases and J by 3 bases, with 24 bases between them. This CDR3 reads CASSDLNLDTTIDYEQYF. CDR3 DNA sequence: TGTGCCAGCAGTGACTTGAATCTCGACACGACCATTGACTACGAGCAGTACTTC.

This clone has only a few counts. The chain combines TRBV5-1 with TRBJ1-6; 7 nucleotides align to TRBD1. CDR1 and CDR2 from the germline V gene are SGHRS and YFSETQ. The CDR3 consists of 14 residues. Germline trimming cut 1 base from V and 7 bases from J; bases unmatched to any gene: 2. In nucleotides, the CDR3 is TGCGCCAGCAGCTTGACAGGGGTAAATTCACCCCTCCACTTT. This translates into CASSLTGVNSPLHF.

The rearrangement uses TRBV5-6 and TRBJ2-6; D possibly corresponds to TRBD1 (5 bases). Germline V gives CDR1 SGHDT, CDR2 YYEEEE. CDR3 size: 16 residues. V was cut by 3 bases and J by 4 bases, with 14 bases left in between. The CDR3 here is CASSSRQGAGANVLTF. CDR3 DNA sequence: TGTGCCAGCAGCTCGCGCCAGGGTGCGGGGGCCAACGTCCTGACTTTC.

This rearrangement joins TRBV29-1 to TRBJ2-1; perhaps D is TRBD1 or TRBD2 (6 bases each). V shed 3 bases and J shed 8 bases, with 17 bases lying between them. The CDR3 totals 14 residues. Germline CDR1 reads SQVTM; CDR2 reads ANQGSEA. In DNA, the CDR3 is TGCAGCGTTGATGCCGGGGGCGTATTCGATGAGCAGTTCTTC. Encoded protein: CSVDAGGVFDEQFF.

This rearrangement joins TRBV6-1 to TRBJ1-6; weak D call: TRBD1 (5 bases). Germline values: CDR1 MNHNS, CDR2 SASEGT. The length of the CDR3 is 15 residues. Trimming removed 1 base at V and 5 bases at J, with 9 bases between. The CDR3 reads CASSEDGGNNSPLHF. CDR3 bases: TGTGCCAGCAGTGAAGATGGGGGTAATAATTCACCCCTCCACTTT.

The chain's CDR3 is CASRQSYGYTF. In DNA form, the CDR3 reads TGTGCCAGCAGGCAGAGCTATGGCTACACCTTC. The chain joins TRBV6-5 to TRBJ1-2, with D unclear. V shed 6 bases and J shed 4 bases, with 6 bases lying between them. Germline CDR1 is MNHEY and CDR2 is SVGAGI. The CDR3 is 11 residues long.